This record concerns one TCR beta chain sequence. This entry is derived from a study of blood T cell repertoires in COVID-19. This CDR3 spans 11 amino acids. Germline CDR1 reads KGHSH; CDR2 reads LQKENI. Trimming took off 4 bases at V and 3 bases at J, with 3 bases between the two ends. As originally analysed: By means of reference gene primer amplification, nucleated cell counts were estimated. This table comes from immunoSEQ multiplex PCR, and its TCRdb copy is limited to in-frame clones, with some not included. V, J and clone size were drawn from that table, and D and trimming were deduced from the DNA. The sample records 200,000 to 300,000 clones, over 75% being singletons.

V gene TRBV18 combines with J gene TRBJ2-5; no definite D call. Sequenced material: peripheral blood. The clonotype was recovered from a human donor in a cohort sampled during active COVID-19. The CDR3 loop reads CASSLKETQYF. The DNA of the CDR3 is TGTGCCAGCTCACTCAAAGAGACCCAGTACTTC. The full variable domain, in which reference TRBV18 and TRBJ2-5 provide the parts outside the CDR3, is NAGVMQNPRHLVRRRGQEARLRCSPMKGHSHVYWYRQLPEEGLKFMVYLQKENIIDESGMPKERFSAEFPKEGPSILRIQQVVRGDSAAYFCASSLKETQYFGPGTRLLVL.